This T cell receptor (beta chain) is from a study of patients and donors after allogeneic stem cell transplantation. The junction had 12 bases not matched to a gene; V was cut back by 5 bases and J by 2 bases. The germline V gene encodes CDR1 MNHNY and CDR2 SVGAGI (reference sequence). The CDR3 covers 18 residues. TCRdb passed the RT-PCR reads through MiXCR, listing each CDR3 protein once. Of some 160,000 distinct CDR3 sequences in the sample, roughly 22% were seen once. The receptor's source is a human donor who was either an allogeneic HSCT recipient or a stem cell or donor lymphocyte infusion donor (not recorded which). It is not recorded whose cells these are; they may come from a transplant donor. The sample comprised blood, either unsorted or a sorted T cell fraction (not recorded which). V and J are TRBV6-6 and TRBJ2-7, with TRBD2 identical over 13 bases. The CDR3 spells CASSPKIGTSGTTYEQYF. CDR3 in DNA: TGTGCCAGCAGTCCAAAAATCGGGACTAGCGGGACCACCTACGAGCAGTACTTC.